Each of the 6 T cell receptor beta chains below was sequenced from the same sample in a study of blood T cell repertoires in COVID-19. The table came from immunoSEQ multiplex PCR; TCRdb's copy has only in-frame clones and leaves some out. This table holds 85,000 to 95,000 clones, around 88% found once. Sequences were obtained from peripheral blood. The receptors shown here come from an elderly woman with acute or convalescent COVID-19.

Only a few counts were recorded for this clone. CDR3 nucleotide sequence: TGTGCCAGCAGTTTAGGGACAGGGGGCTTACTTGAGACCCAGTACTTC. The encoded protein is CASSLGTGGLLETQYF. The V call is TRBV27, the J call TRBJ2-5; TRBD1 matches 12 bases. The germline gives CDR1 MNHEY, CDR2 SMNVEV (reference sequence). With 2 bases clipped from V and 5 bases from J, the junction kept 6 bases outside the gene matches. This CDR3 has 16 residues.

V gene TRBV27 combines with J gene TRBJ1-5; tentative D call: TRBD1 (6 bases). From germline, CDR1 is MNHEY and CDR2 SMNVEV (reference sequence). Trimming took 0 bases from V and 7 from J, leaving 10 bases between them. The CDR3 consists of 14 residues. The CDR3 region is CASSLSRGRQPQHF. CDR3 DNA: TGTGCCAGCAGTTTATCCAGGGGCAGGCAGCCCCAGCATTTT.

The V gene is TRBV21-1, the J gene TRBJ1-6; TRBD1 is the table's D call and was not checked against the DNA. TRBV21-1 is tagged as a pseudogene. The CDR3 is 15 amino acids. The CDR3 region is CASSKTGGGYSPLHF. CDR3 DNA: TGTGCCAGCAGCAAAACAGGGGGCGGATATTCACCCCTCCACTTT.

The chain joins TRBV12-3 or TRBV12-4 to TRBJ2-5, with TRBD2 matching 8 bases. This CDR3 comprises 13 residues. V gave up 5 bases and J gave up 7 bases; unmatched junction bases: 6. The CDR3 here is CASSPGGRGTQYF. In DNA, the CDR3 is TGTGCCAGCAGTCCGGGGGGGCGGGGGACCCAGTACTTC.

The rearrangement uses TRBV2 and TRBJ2-5; a weak D match, TRBD1 (5 bases). Trimming removed 6 bases from V and 4 bases from J, with 12 bases in between. The CDR3 covers 13 residues. CDR1 is SNHLY, CDR2 FYNNEI, per germline. CDR3 coding DNA: TGTGCCAGCAGCAAGGGGCAGGGAGAGACCCAGTACTTC. This gives the protein CASSKGQGETQYF.

Notes on this clone: The sample contains more than one DNA sequence encoding this CDR3. The gene calls are TRBV18 and TRBJ1-1; weak D call: TRBD1 (6 bases). V lost 3 bases to trimming and J lost 3 bases, with 8 bases between them. Looked up from germline, CDR1 is KGHSH and CDR2 is LQKENI. The CDR3 has 13 residues. The CDR3 here is CASSPRQDTEAFF. CDR3 nucleotides: TGTGCCAGCTCACCTCGACAGGACACTGAAGCTTTCTTT.